Shown below are 3 T cell receptor beta chains from a single sample sequenced in a study of T-cell reconstitution after alpha-beta-depleted transplantation in children. The TCRbeta library was prepared with unique molecular identifiers. TCRdb ran MiXCR on the PCR reads and lists one entry per CDR3 protein. Here the sample spans fewer than 700,000 distinct CDR3 sequences, approximately 12% being singletons. The sample in question was PBMCs, mostly from graft donor cells, obtained 360 days after TCRalphabeta/CD19-depleted stem cell transplant. These receptors were collected from a male patient younger than 18 who had a stem cell transplant for acute myeloid leukemia, so the T cells may come from the graft donor.

CDR3 DNA: TGTGCCAGCAGCCAAGAAAGGAGGGGGCGCCGACTAGATACGCAGTATTTT. This translates into CASSQERRGRRLDTQYF. V usage is TRBV14 and J usage is TRBJ2-3; a weak D match, TRBD1 (7 bases). Trimming removed 0 bases from V and 5 bases from J, with 18 bases in between. Germline V gene data show CDR1 as SGHDN and CDR2 as FVKESK. The CDR3 sequence is 17 residues long.

This clonotype has a count of ten or more. The chain combines TRBV6-2 or TRBV6-3 with TRBJ2-7; 7 positions match TRBD1. The germline CDR1 and CDR2 sequences are MNHEY and SVGEGT. V dropped 0 bases and J dropped 3; count of bases not matched to a gene: 5. This CDR3 contains 15 residues. DNA for the CDR3: TGTGCCAGCAGTTACTCCGACAGGGCGTTCTACGAGCAGTACTTC. This encodes CASSYSDRAFYEQYF.

The V and J genes are TRBV20-1 and TRBJ2-3, with D maybe TRBD2 (5 bases). The germline V and J ends were trimmed by 3 bases and 1 base, with 11 bases remaining between them. Looked up from germline, CDR1 is DFQATT and CDR2 is SNEGSKA (reference sequence). The CDR3 extends over 14 amino acids. As DNA, the CDR3 is TGCAGTGCTAGTGAGGGTGGGGGCACAGATACGCAGTATTTT. Residues: CSASEGGGTDTQYF.